A selection of T cell receptor beta chains follows, all from one sample in a study of early T cells in non-severe SARS-CoV-2 infection. TCRdb reprocessed the 5' RACE reads via MiXCR and lists one record per CDR3 protein. Among 20,000 to 30,000 distinct CDR3 sequences, approximately 5.1% were seen once, and the ten largest hold 3% to 4.5%. The sample was whole blood. These receptors came from an adult who was a healthcare worker with PCR-confirmed SARS-CoV-2 infection or an uninfected control (not recorded which). Each CDR3 is given with its conserved first and last residue. D genes are given only for firm matches. The size field is filled for only some rows; it gives once, few, many or a size class.

J gene: TRBJ1-1
V gene: TRBV11-2
D gene: TRBD1
clone size: many
CDR3 protein: CASSLTGVGTEAFF
CDR3 DNA: TGTGCCAGCAGCTTAACAGGGGTGGGCACTGAAGCTTTCTTT

J gene: TRBJ1-6
V gene: TRBV19
D gene: NA
clone size: many
CDR3 protein: CASSQSEPAPWEPLHF
CDR3 DNA: TGTGCCAGTAGCCAAAGCGAGCCAGCCCCTTGGGAGCCCCTCCACTTT

J gene: TRBJ2-1
V gene: TRBV7-3
D gene: NA
clone size: NA
CDR3 protein: CASSPGTGNSEQFF
CDR3 DNA: TGTGCCAGCAGCCCCGGGACGGGGAACAGTGAGCAGTTCTTC

J gene: TRBJ2-7
V gene: TRBV19
D gene: NA
clone size: many
CDR3 protein: CASSMGGGTTYEQYF
CDR3 DNA: TGTGCCAGTAGTATGGGGGGAGGAACCACCTACGAGCAGTACTTC

J gene: TRBJ2-7
V gene: TRBV3-1
D gene: NA
clone size: NA
CDR3 protein: CASSRESVYEQYF
CDR3 DNA: TGTGCCAGCAGCCGCGAATCCGTCTACGAGCAGTACTTC

J gene: TRBJ1-2
V gene: TRBV11-2
D gene: NA
clone size: NA
CDR3 protein: CASSLPENYGYTF
CDR3 DNA: TGTGCCAGCAGCCTGCCGGAAAACTATGGCTACACCTTC

J gene: TRBJ2-3
V gene: TRBV5-1
D gene: NA
clone size: many
CDR3 protein: CASSPSSTDTQYF
CDR3 DNA: TGCGCCAGCAGCCCGAGTAGCACAGATACGCAGTATTTT

J gene: TRBJ2-7
V gene: TRBV15
D gene: TRBD1
clone size: NA
CDR3 protein: CATSRPPNRGTSYEQYF
CDR3 DNA: TGTGCCACCAGCAGGCCACCCAACAGGGGAACCTCCTACGAGCAGTACTTC

J gene: TRBJ2-3
V gene: TRBV6-1
D gene: TRBD2
clone size: many
CDR3 protein: CASSREGTSGVRTDTQYF
CDR3 DNA: TGTGCCAGCAGTCGTGAGGGGACTAGCGGGGTGCGCACAGATACGCAGTATTTT

J gene: TRBJ2-5
V gene: TRBV4-3
D gene: TRBD2
clone size: NA
CDR3 protein: CASSQEGTSGGGETQYF
CDR3 DNA: TGCGCCAGCAGCCAAGAAGGGACTAGCGGGGGTGGAGAGACCCAGTACTTC

J gene: TRBJ1-5
V gene: TRBV29-1
D gene: NA
clone size: many
CDR3 protein: CSVGGSNQPQHF
CDR3 DNA: TGCAGCGTTGGGGGGAGCAATCAGCCCCAGCATTTT

J gene: TRBJ2-7
V gene: TRBV5-4
D gene: NA
clone size: many
CDR3 protein: CASNDYLQGHGEQYF
CDR3 DNA: TGTGCCAGCAACGATTACCTTCAGGGGCACGGCGAGCAGTACTTC

J gene: TRBJ2-6
V gene: TRBV14
D gene: TRBD1
clone size: many
CDR3 protein: CASSKERGPGANVLTF
CDR3 DNA: TGTGCCAGCAGCAAAGAAAGGGGGCCTGGGGCCAACGTCCTGACTTTC

J gene: TRBJ2-3
V gene: TRBV7-9
D gene: NA
clone size: NA
CDR3 protein: CASRIGELSDTQYF
CDR3 DNA: TGTGCCAGTAGGATAGGGGAGCTATCAGATACGCAGTATTTT

J gene: TRBJ2-7
V gene: TRBV5-1
D gene: NA
clone size: many
CDR3 protein: CASSPGQTYEQYF
CDR3 DNA: TGCGCCAGCAGCCCAGGCCAGACCTACGAGCAGTACTTC

J gene: TRBJ2-5
V gene: TRBV28
D gene: NA
clone size: many
CDR3 protein: CATVAEETQYF
CDR3 DNA: TGTGCCACCGTAGCGGAAGAGACCCAGTACTTC

J gene: TRBJ1-6
V gene: TRBV6-5
D gene: NA
clone size: medium-sized
CDR3 protein: CASSHRRPLDSPLHF
CDR3 DNA: TGTGCCAGCAGCCACCGGCGCCCCTTGGATTCACCCCTCCACTTT

J gene: TRBJ2-7
V gene: TRBV5-1
D gene: TRBD1
clone size: many
CDR3 protein: CASSAYRGEQYF
CDR3 DNA: TGCGCCAGCAGCGCCTACAGGGGCGAGCAGTACTTC

J gene: TRBJ2-7
V gene: TRBV19
D gene: NA
clone size: NA
CDR3 protein: CASSQGRGEEQYF
CDR3 DNA: TGTGCCAGTAGCCAAGGCAGGGGTGAAGAGCAGTACTTC

J gene: TRBJ2-1
V gene: TRBV29-1
D gene: NA
clone size: few
CDR3 protein: CSVRTGTVYNEQFF
CDR3 DNA: TGCAGCGTGCGCACCGGGACGGTGTACAATGAGCAGTTCTTC

J gene: TRBJ1-1
V gene: TRBV11-2
D gene: NA
clone size: NA
CDR3 protein: CASSGRTAEAFF
CDR3 DNA: TGTGCCAGCAGCGGCCGGACTGCTGAAGCTTTCTTT

J gene: TRBJ2-7
V gene: TRBV13
D gene: NA
clone size: many
CDR3 protein: CASSLRGIGYEQYF
CDR3 DNA: TGTGCCAGCAGCTTAAGAGGGATCGGTTACGAGCAGTACTTC

J gene: TRBJ2-5
V gene: TRBV7-9
D gene: NA
clone size: few
CDR3 protein: CASSSGTDQYF
CDR3 DNA: TGTGCCAGCAGCTCCGGAACGGACCAGTACTTC

J gene: TRBJ1-2
V gene: TRBV7-9
D gene: NA
clone size: NA
CDR3 protein: CASSLRALTANYGYTF
CDR3 DNA: TGTGCCAGCAGCTTACGTGCTCTGACTGCGAACTATGGCTACACCTTC

J gene: TRBJ1-6
V gene: TRBV13
D gene: NA
clone size: few
CDR3 protein: CASSLRQLNSPLHF
CDR3 DNA: TGTGCCAGCAGCTTACGACAGCTTAATTCACCCCTCCACTTT

J gene: TRBJ2-3
V gene: TRBV7-9
D gene: NA
clone size: many
CDR3 protein: CASSLSLTDTQYF
CDR3 DNA: TGTGCCAGCAGCTTAAGTTTAACAGATACGCAGTATTTT

J gene: TRBJ2-7
V gene: TRBV5-4
D gene: NA
clone size: once
CDR3 protein: CASSLDTAGEQYF
CDR3 DNA: TGTGCCAGCAGCTTGGACACAGCTGGGGAGCAGTACTTC

J gene: TRBJ1-5
V gene: TRBV5-7
D gene: NA
clone size: medium-sized
CDR3 protein: CASSPGRILISNQPQHF
CDR3 DNA: TGTGCCAGCAGCCCAGGACGGATATTAATTAGCAATCAGCCCCAGCATTTT

J gene: TRBJ2-3
V gene: TRBV29-1
D gene: NA
clone size: NA
CDR3 protein: CSAEPTADTQYF
CDR3 DNA: TGCAGCGCGGAACCCACCGCAGATACGCAGTATTTT

J gene: TRBJ2-7
V gene: TRBV4-3
D gene: NA
clone size: many
CDR3 protein: CASSQDVSLVYEQYF
CDR3 DNA: TGCGCCAGCAGCCAAGATGTGAGCTTAGTCTACGAGCAGTACTTC

J gene: TRBJ2-5
V gene: TRBV7-2
D gene: NA
clone size: few
CDR3 protein: CASRGTAQETQYF
CDR3 DNA: TGTGCCAGCAGGGGGACTGCCCAAGAGACCCAGTACTTC

J gene: TRBJ2-7
V gene: TRBV20-1
D gene: TRBD2
clone size: few
CDR3 protein: CSARDEGGGIAYEQYF
CDR3 DNA: TGCAGTGCTAGAGATGAGGGCGGGGGGATCGCCTACGAGCAGTACTTC

J gene: TRBJ1-2
V gene: TRBV20-1
D gene: NA
clone size: many
CDR3 protein: CSAYTPGATYGYTF
CDR3 DNA: TGCAGTGCTTACACCCCGGGGGCCACCTATGGCTACACCTTC

J gene: TRBJ1-4
V gene: TRBV2
D gene: NA
clone size: NA
CDR3 protein: CASSGEANEKLFF
CDR3 DNA: TGTGCCAGCAGTGGCGAGGCTAATGAAAAACTGTTTTTT

J gene: TRBJ1-4
V gene: TRBV4-2
D gene: NA
clone size: NA
CDR3 protein: CASSLLGGGGTNEKLFF
CDR3 DNA: TGTGCCAGCAGCCTTTTGGGGGGCGGAGGGACTAATGAAAAACTGTTTTTT

J gene: TRBJ1-6
V gene: TRBV19
D gene: NA
clone size: NA
CDR3 protein: CASSIDRGRSSYNSPLHF
CDR3 DNA: TGTGCCAGTAGTATAGACAGGGGAAGATCCTCCTATAATTCACCCCTCCACTTT

J gene: TRBJ2-2
V gene: TRBV7-9
D gene: NA
clone size: many
CDR3 protein: CASTPANGATGELFF
CDR3 DNA: TGTGCCAGCACCCCAGCCAACGGGGCGACCGGGGAGCTGTTTTTT